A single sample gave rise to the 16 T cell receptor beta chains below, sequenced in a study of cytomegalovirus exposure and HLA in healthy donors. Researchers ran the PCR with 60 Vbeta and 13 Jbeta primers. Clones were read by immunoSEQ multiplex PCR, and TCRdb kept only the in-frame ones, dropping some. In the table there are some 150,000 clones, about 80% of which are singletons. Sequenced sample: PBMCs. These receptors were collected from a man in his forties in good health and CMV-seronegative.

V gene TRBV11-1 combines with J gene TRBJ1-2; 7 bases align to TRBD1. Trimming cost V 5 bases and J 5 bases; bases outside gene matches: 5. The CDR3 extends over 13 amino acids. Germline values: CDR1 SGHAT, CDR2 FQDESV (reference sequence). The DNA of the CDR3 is TGTGCCAGCAGCGTCGGGACAGATTATGGCTACACCTTC. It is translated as CASSVGTDYGYTF.

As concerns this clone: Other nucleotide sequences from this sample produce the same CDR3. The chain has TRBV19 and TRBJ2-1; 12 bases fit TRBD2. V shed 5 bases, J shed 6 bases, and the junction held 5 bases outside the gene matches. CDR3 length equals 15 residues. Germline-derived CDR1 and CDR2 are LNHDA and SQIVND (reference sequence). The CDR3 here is CASSPPGLAGNEQFF. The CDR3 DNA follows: TGTGCCAGTAGTCCGCCGGGACTAGCGGGCAATGAGCAGTTCTTC.

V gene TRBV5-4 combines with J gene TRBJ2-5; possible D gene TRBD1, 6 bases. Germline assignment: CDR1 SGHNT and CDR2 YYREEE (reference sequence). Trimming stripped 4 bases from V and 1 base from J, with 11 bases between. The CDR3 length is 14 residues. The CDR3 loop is CASSRQDSQETQYF. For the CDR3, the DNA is TGTGCCAGCAGCCGTCAGGACAGCCAAGAGACCCAGTACTTC.

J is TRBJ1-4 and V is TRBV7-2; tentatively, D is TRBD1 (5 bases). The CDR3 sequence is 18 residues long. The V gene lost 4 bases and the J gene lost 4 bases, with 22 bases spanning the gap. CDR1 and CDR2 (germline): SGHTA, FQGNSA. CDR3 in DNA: TGTGCCAGCAGCTCCCGGACAAGCCCTTGGGGGGGTAATGAAAAACTGTTTTTT. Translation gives CASSSRTSPWGGNEKLFF.

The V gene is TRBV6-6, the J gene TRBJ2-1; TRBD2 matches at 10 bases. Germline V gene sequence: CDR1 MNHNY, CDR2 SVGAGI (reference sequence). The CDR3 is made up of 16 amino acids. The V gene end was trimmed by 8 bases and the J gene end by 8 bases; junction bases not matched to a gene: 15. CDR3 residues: CASSTWTSGAGDEQFF. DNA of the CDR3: TGTGCCAGCTCCACCTGGACTAGCGGAGCTGGCGATGAGCAGTTCTTC.

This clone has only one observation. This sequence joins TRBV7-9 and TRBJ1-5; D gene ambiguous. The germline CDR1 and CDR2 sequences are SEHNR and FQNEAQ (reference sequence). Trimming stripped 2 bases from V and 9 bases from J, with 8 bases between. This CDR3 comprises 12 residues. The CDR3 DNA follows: TGTGCCAGCAGCTTATTCGAGGGGCCCCAGCATTTT. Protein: CASSLFEGPQHF.

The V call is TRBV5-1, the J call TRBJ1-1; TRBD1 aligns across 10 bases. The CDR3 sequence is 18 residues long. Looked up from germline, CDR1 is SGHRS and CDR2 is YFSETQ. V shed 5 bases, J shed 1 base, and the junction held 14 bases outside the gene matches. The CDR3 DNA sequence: TGCGCCAGCAGTTTAAGTGGGACAGGGGATTATACGAACACTGAAGCTTTCTTT. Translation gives CASSLSGTGDYTNTEAFF. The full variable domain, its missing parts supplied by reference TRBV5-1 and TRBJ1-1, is KAGVTQTPRYLIKTRGQQVTLSCSPISGHRSVSWYQQTPGQGLQFLFEYFSETQRNKGNFPGRFSGRQFSNSRSEMNVSTLELGDSALYLCASSLSGTGDYTNTEAFFGQGTRLTVV.

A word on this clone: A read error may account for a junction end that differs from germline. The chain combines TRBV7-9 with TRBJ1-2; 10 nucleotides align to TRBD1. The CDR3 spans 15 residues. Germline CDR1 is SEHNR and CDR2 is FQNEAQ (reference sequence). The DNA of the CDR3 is TGTTCCAGCAGCTTATCGGGACAGGGGAACTATGGCTACACCTTC. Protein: CSSSLSGQGNYGYTF. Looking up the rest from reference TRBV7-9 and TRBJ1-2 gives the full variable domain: DTGVSQNPRHKITKRGQNVTFRCDPISEHNRLYWYRQTLGQGPEFLTYFQNEAQLEKSRLLSDRFSAERPKGSFSTLEIQRTEQGDSAMYLCSSSLSGQGNYGYTFGSGTRLTVV.

For the CDR3, the DNA is TGTGCCAGCAGCGTGACCGGGACAGAGCAGTTCTTC. This translates into CASSVTGTEQFF. The rearrangement uses TRBV5-4 and TRBJ2-1, with a weak D call TRBD1 (6 bases). Trimming stripped 4 bases from V and 10 bases from J, with 12 bases between. The CDR3 consists of 12 residues. Germline V gene sequence: CDR1 SGHNT, CDR2 YYREEE (reference sequence).

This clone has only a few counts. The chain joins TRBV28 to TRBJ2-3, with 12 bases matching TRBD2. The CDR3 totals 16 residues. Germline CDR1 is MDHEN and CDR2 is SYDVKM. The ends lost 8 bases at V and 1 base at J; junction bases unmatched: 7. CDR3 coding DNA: TGTGCCAGCCGACTAGCGGGAGATGGCGGCACAGATACGCAGTATTTT. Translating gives CASRLAGDGGTDTQYF.

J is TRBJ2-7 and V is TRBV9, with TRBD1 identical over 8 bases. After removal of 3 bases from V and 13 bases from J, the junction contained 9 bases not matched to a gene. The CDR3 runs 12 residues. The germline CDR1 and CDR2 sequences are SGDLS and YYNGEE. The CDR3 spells CASSGGDRSPYF. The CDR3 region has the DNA TGTGCCAGCAGCGGCGGGGACAGGAGCCCCTACTTC.

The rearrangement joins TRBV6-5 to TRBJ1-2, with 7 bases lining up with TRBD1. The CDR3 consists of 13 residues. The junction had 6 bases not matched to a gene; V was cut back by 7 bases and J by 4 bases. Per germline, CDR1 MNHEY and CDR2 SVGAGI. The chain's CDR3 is CASTSQGTYGYTF. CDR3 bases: TGTGCCAGCACTTCACAGGGGACCTATGGCTACACCTTC.

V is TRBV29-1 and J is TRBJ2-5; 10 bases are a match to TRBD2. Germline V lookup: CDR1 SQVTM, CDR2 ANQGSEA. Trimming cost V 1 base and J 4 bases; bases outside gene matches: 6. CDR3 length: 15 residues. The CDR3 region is CSVEVLAGAAETQYF. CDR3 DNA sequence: TGCAGCGTTGAAGTGCTAGCGGGAGCCGCAGAGACCCAGTACTTC.

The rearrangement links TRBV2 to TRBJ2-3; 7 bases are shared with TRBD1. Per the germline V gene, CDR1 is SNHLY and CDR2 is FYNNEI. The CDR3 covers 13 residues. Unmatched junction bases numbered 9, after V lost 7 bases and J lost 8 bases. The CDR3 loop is CASKGGREGTQYF. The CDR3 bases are TGTGCCAGCAAAGGGGGCCGGGAAGGTACGCAGTATTTT.

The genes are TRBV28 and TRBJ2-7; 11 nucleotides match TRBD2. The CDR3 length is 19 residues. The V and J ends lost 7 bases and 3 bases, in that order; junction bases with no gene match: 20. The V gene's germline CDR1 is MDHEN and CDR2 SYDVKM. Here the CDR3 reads CASKGRQGKTSGALYEQYF. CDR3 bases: TGTGCCAGCAAAGGTCGGCAGGGGAAGACTAGCGGGGCTCTCTACGAGCAGTACTTC.

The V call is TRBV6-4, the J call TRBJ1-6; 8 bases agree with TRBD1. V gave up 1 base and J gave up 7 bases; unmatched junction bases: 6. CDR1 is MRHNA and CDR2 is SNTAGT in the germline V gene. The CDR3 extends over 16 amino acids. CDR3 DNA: TGTGCCAGCAGTGACTACGGACAGGGAATGAATTCACCCCTCCACTTT. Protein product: CASSDYGQGMNSPLHF.